This T cell receptor beta chain was captured in a study of cytomegalovirus exposure and HLA in healthy donors. Concerning this clone: Its antigen remains unknown.

The length of the CDR3 is 13 residues. In germline, CDR1 is MNHNS, CDR2 SASEGT. The V end lost 8 bases, the J end lost 4 bases, and 15 bases lay between the germline ends. The study's findings and limits: Cytomegalovirus-associated status was assigned to approximately 160 TCR beta chains. A missense variant in DCLRE1C was later tied to TCR beta V- and J-gene trimming. Later analysis revealed greater clonal expansion in HLA-associated TCR beta chains than in equally common others.

It was with 60 Vbeta and 13 Jbeta primers that the PCR ran. The assay was immunoSEQ multiplex PCR, and TCRdb's table has in-frame clones only and misses some. Seen here are around 150,000 clones, around 73% observed once, and the top ten hold roughly 14%. The chain recombines TRBV6-1 with TRBJ2-7; D is possibly TRBD1 (5 bases). The sample taken for sequencing was PBMCs. The clonotype comes from a human donor in good health. The chain's CDR3 is CASSGAGLYEQYF. CDR3 bases: TGTGCCAGCTCTGGGGCAGGGTTGTACGAGCAGTACTTC.